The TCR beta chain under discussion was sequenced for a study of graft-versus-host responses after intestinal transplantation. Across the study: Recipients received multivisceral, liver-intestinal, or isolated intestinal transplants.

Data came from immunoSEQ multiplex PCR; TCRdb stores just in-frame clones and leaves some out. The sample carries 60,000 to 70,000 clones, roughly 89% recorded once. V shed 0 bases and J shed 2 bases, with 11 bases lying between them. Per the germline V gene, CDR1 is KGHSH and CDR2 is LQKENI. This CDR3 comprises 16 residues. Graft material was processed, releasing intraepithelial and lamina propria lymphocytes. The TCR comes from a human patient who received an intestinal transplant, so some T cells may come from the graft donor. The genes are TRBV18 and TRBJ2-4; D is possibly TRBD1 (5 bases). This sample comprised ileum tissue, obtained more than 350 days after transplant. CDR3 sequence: CASSPPGRETKNIQYF. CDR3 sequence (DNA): TGTGCCAGCTCACCACCGGGCAGGGAAACCAAAAACATTCAGTACTTC.